The next 29 T cell receptor beta chains were all read from a single sample in a study of cytomegalovirus exposure and HLA in healthy donors. It was with 60 Vbeta and 13 Jbeta primers that the PCR ran. This table comes from immunoSEQ multiplex PCR, and its TCRdb copy is limited to in-frame clones, with some not included. The sample table sets out 120,000 to 150,000 clones. Sequencing was carried out using PBMCs. These receptors all stem from a woman in her fifties or sixties in good health and CMV-seronegative.

The genes are TRBV18 and TRBJ1-1, with D perhaps TRBD1 (5 bases). The germline V gene has CDR1 KGHSH and CDR2 LQKENI. The CDR3 covers 15 residues. Deletions cut 0 bases from V and 2 bases from J, with 10 bases between. The CDR3 bases are TGTGCCAGCTCACCACCAGACAGACCTAACACTGAAGCTTTCTTT. It yields the protein CASSPPDRPNTEAFF. Drawing the rest from reference TRBV18 and TRBJ1-1, the complete variable domain is NAGVMQNPRHLVRRRGQEARLRCSPMKGHSHVYWYRQLPEEGLKFMVYLQKENIIDESGMPKERFSAEFPKEGPSILRIQQVVRGDSAAYFCASSPPDRPNTEAFFGQGTRLTVV.

The genes are TRBV28 and TRBJ2-7; D is uncertain. This CDR3 contains 11 residues. The V and J ends lost 3 bases and 6 bases respectively, with 6 bases between them. CDR1 and CDR2 (germline): MDHEN, SYDVKM. The CDR3 DNA reads TGTGCCAGCAGTTTGTCCGGCGAGCAGTACTTC. Translating it yields CASSLSGEQYF.

The chain recombines TRBV7-9 with TRBJ1-6; D gene ambiguous. The V gene's germline CDR1 is SEHNR and CDR2 FQNEAQ (reference sequence). The CDR3 sequence is 13 residues long. V lost 3 bases to trimming and J lost 8 bases, with 8 bases between them. CDR3 loop: CASSFSLDSPLHF. In DNA, the CDR3 is TGTGCCAGCAGCTTTAGTTTAGATTCACCCCTCCACTTT.

V usage is TRBV18 and J usage is TRBJ2-1, with 8 bases matching TRBD2. CDR3 length: 15 amino acids. CDR1 and CDR2 (germline): KGHSH, LQKENI. Trimming removed 7 bases from V and 0 bases from J; junction bases left unmatched: 5. CDR3 protein: CASWDSGVSYNEQFF. CDR3 DNA sequence: TGTGCCAGCTGGGATAGCGGGGTCTCCTACAATGAGCAGTTCTTC.

This chain links TRBV6-5 with TRBJ2-7; 8 bases fit TRBD1. Germline lookup yields CDR1 MNHEY and CDR2 SVGAGI. V gave up 4 bases and J gave up 7 bases; unmatched junction bases: 12. The CDR3 is 15 amino acids. This chain's CDR3 is CASSSSTGDLFEQYF. For the CDR3, the DNA is TGTGCCAGCAGTTCCTCGACAGGGGACCTGTTTGAGCAGTACTTC.

The chain employs TRBV10-1 and TRBJ1-5; D unclear. Germline CDR1 WNHNN, CDR2 SYGVQD (reference sequence). The CDR3 is 17 residues long. The ends were cut back, 0 bases at V and 0 bases at J, with 12 bases in the middle. For the CDR3, the DNA is TGCGCCAGCAGTGAGTCGGGTACAGTATCTAGCAATCAGCCCCAGCATTTT. It is translated as CASSESGTVSSNQPQHF.

The chain links TRBV19 to TRBJ2-5, with D perhaps TRBD2 (5 bases). The CDR3 runs 12 residues. With 8 bases removed from V and 9 bases from J, the gap between germline ends came to 16 bases. Germline lookup yields CDR1 LNHDA and CDR2 SQIVND (reference sequence). CDR3 residues: CASVEGAGAQYF. The CDR3, as DNA: TGTGCCAGTGTAGAGGGAGCCGGGGCCCAGTACTTC.

V is TRBV27 and J is TRBJ2-7, with D unclear. The V gene lost 0 bases and the J gene lost 4 bases, with 13 bases spanning the gap. The CDR3 extends over 15 amino acids. CDR1 is MNHEY and CDR2 is SMNVEV in the germline V gene (reference sequence). The CDR3 DNA follows: TGTGCCAGCAGTTTATCGAGCCATTTTATTTACGAGCAGTACTTC. As protein: CASSLSSHFIYEQYF.

The chain has TRBV7-2 and TRBJ2-7, with 9 bases lining up with TRBD1. Germline V gene sequence: CDR1 SGHTA, CDR2 FQGNSA. V was clipped by 5 bases and J by 4 bases; unmatched bases: 3. The CDR3 sequence is 13 residues long. Written as DNA, the CDR3 is TGTGCCAGCAGCCCCGGACAGGGGTACGAGCAGTACTTC. It codes for CASSPGQGYEQYF.

The rearrangement links TRBV5-1 to TRBJ1-4, with D perhaps matching TRBD1 (6 bases). Trimming stripped 4 bases from V and 11 bases from J, with 15 bases between. The CDR3 runs to 13 residues. Germline CDR1 SGHRS, CDR2 YFSETQ. The DNA of the CDR3 is TGCGCCAGCAGCCTGGGGGACAATGGGAAACTGTTTTTT. Its translation: CASSLGDNGKLFF.

This rearrangement joins TRBV4-2 to TRBJ1-1; possibly TRBD1 for D (6 bases). The germline V and J ends were trimmed by 6 bases and 3 bases, with 8 bases remaining between them. Per germline, CDR1 LGHNA and CDR2 YNFKEQ. The CDR3 has 12 residues. In DNA, the CDR3 is TGTGCCAGCAGACGACAGGACACTGAAGCTTTCTTT. Translating gives CASRRQDTEAFF.

The rearrangement uses TRBV2 and TRBJ1-5; D is unclear. The CDR3 has 15 residues. Germline V gene lookup returns CDR1 SNHLY and CDR2 FYNNEI. The ends were cut back, 4 bases at V and 3 bases at J, with 13 bases in the middle. This chain's CDR3 is CASSATQEYNQPQHF. CDR3 DNA: TGTGCCAGCAGTGCTACTCAGGAATACAATCAGCCCCAGCATTTT.

The chain uses TRBV28 and TRBJ2-1, with a weak D call TRBD2 (5 bases). Germline V gene sequence: CDR1 MDHEN, CDR2 SYDVKM. Trimming stripped 2 bases from V and 12 bases from J, with 11 bases between. The CDR3 spans 12 residues. The chain's CDR3 is CASSLGELVQFF. The CDR3 nucleotides read TGTGCCAGCAGTTTAGGGGAGCTCGTGCAGTTCTTC.

The chain has TRBV29-1 and TRBJ1-1; TRBD1 aligns across 10 bases. From germline, CDR1 is SQVTM and CDR2 ANQGSEA. J lost 4 bases, V lost 4 bases, and 0 bases had no gene match. The CDR3 is 12 amino acids. The CDR3 here is CSVGTGGTEAFF. CDR3 DNA sequence: TGCAGCGTTGGGACAGGGGGCACTGAAGCTTTCTTT. The full variable domain, completed using reference TRBV29-1 and TRBJ1-1, is SAVISQKPSRDICQRGTSLTIQCQVDSQVTMMFWYRQQPGQSLTLIATANQGSEATYESGFVIDKFPISRPNLTFSTLTVSNMSPEDSSIYLCSVGTGGTEAFFGQGTRLTVV.

V usage is TRBV9 and J usage is TRBJ2-1, with TRBD2 matching 16 bases. Germline trimming cut 3 bases from V and 10 bases from J; bases unmatched to any gene: 13. This CDR3 spans 18 amino acids. Per germline, CDR1 SGDLS and CDR2 YYNGEE. CDR3 region: CASSAAGTSGGGLREQFF. Here the CDR3 DNA reads TGTGCCAGCAGCGCCGCTGGGACTAGCGGGGGGGGCCTCCGGGAGCAGTTCTTC. Based on the CDR3 plus reference TRBV9 and TRBJ2-1, the full variable domain is DSGVTQTPKHLITATGQRVTLRCSPRSGDLSVYWYQQSLDQGLQFLIQYYNGEERAKGNILERFSAQQFPDLHSELNLSSLELGDSALYFCASSAAGTSGGGLREQFFGPGTRLTVL.

Points on this clone: An end of the junction does not agree with germline; a read error may underlie this. The chain uses TRBV18 and TRBJ2-1; possibly TRBD2 for D (5 bases). Germline values: CDR1 KGHSH, CDR2 LQKENI. The CDR3 runs to 15 residues. CDR3 nucleotides: TGTGCCAGCTCACCAGAGCGGAGCTCCGACAATGAGCAGTTCTTC. Its protein is CASSPERSSDNEQFF.

The CDR3 loop is CAISGTGSEAFF. CDR3 nucleotide sequence: TGTGCCATCAGTGGAACAGGGTCTGAAGCTTTCTTT. This sequence joins TRBV10-3 and TRBJ1-1; tentative D call: TRBD1 (6 bases). CDR3 length: 12 residues. Trimming removed 4 bases from V and 6 bases from J, with 9 bases in between. In germline, CDR1 is ENHRY, CDR2 SYGVKD.

This chain uses TRBV25-1 with TRBJ1-5, with a weak D call TRBD1 (5 bases). The length of the CDR3 is 16 residues. V lost 1 base, J lost 1 base, and 11 bases lay in between. Germline V lookup: CDR1 MGHDK, CDR2 SYGVNS. The CDR3, as DNA: TGTGCCAGCAGTGAATTCGCAGGGTCGAGCAATCAGCCCCAGCATTTT. Protein product: CASSEFAGSSNQPQHF.

V usage is TRBV5-3 and J usage is TRBJ1-5; no definite D call. TRBV5-3 carries the ORF label, with uncertain function. This CDR3 spans 16 amino acids. Deletions cut 2 bases from V and 2 bases from J, with 14 bases between. CDR3 sequence (DNA): TGTGCCAGAAGCTTAGCGTGGGTCGGGGGCAATCAGCCCCAGCATTTT. Amino acid sequence: CARSLAWVGGNQPQHF.

The chain links TRBV5-1 to TRBJ2-2; D not certain. Trimming took 0 bases from V and 2 from J, leaving 5 bases between them. CDR1 SGHRS and CDR2 YFSETQ come from the germline V gene. This CDR3 contains 14 residues. The CDR3 DNA reads as TGCGCCAGCAGCTTGGGTAGTAACACCGGGGAGCTGTTTTTT. Its protein is CASSLGSNTGELFF.

The chain joins TRBV6-6 to TRBJ1-2; 8 nucleotides align to TRBD1. Germline trimming cut 7 bases from V and 5 bases from J; bases unmatched to any gene: 9. Germline values: CDR1 MNHNY, CDR2 SVGAGI (reference sequence). The CDR3 consists of 14 residues. CDR3 amino acids: CASNDGQGQYGYTF. CDR3 DNA: TGTGCCAGCAATGACGGACAGGGACAGTATGGCTACACCTTC.

The chain combines TRBV6-5 with TRBJ2-1; D unresolved. This CDR3 contains 12 residues. Germline CDR1 and CDR2: MNHEY and SVGAGI. Trimming removed 5 bases at V and 7 bases at J, with 9 bases between. CDR3 bases: TGTGCCAGCAGTCGGAGAGGAAATGAGCAGTTCTTC. Its translation is CASSRRGNEQFF.

This chain links TRBV18 with TRBJ2-3, with a possible D match to TRBD2 (5 bases). V gave up 3 bases and J gave up 6 bases, with 13 bases separating them. CDR1 KGHSH and CDR2 LQKENI come from the germline V gene. The CDR3 totals 14 residues. CDR3 DNA: TGTGCCAGCTCACCTGGAGTTGGGGAGGATACGCAGTATTTT. Protein product: CASSPGVGEDTQYF.

The V gene is TRBV29-1, the J gene TRBJ2-2, with 7 bases aligning to TRBD1. Unmatched junction bases numbered 7, after V lost 3 bases and J lost 6 bases. This CDR3 contains 14 residues. CDR1 is SQVTM and CDR2 is ANQGSEA in the germline V gene. For the CDR3, the DNA is TGCAGCGTTGAGGGAGACAGGGTGTCCGGGGAGCTGTTTTTT. Translating it yields CSVEGDRVSGELFF.

This chain connects TRBV27 to TRBJ1-2; 8 bases are shared with TRBD1. V trimming: 4 bases; J trimming: 8 bases; junction bases outside the gene matches: 6. CDR1 and CDR2 (germline): MNHEY, SMNVEV (reference sequence). The CDR3 extends over 13 amino acids. This chain's CDR3 is CASSSDRVDGYTF. Here the CDR3 DNA reads TGTGCCAGCAGTTCGGACAGGGTTGACGGCTACACCTTC.

The chain recombines TRBV25-1 with TRBJ1-2; TRBD1 is a possible D gene (6 bases). V was clipped by 6 bases and J by 2 bases, with 13 bases between them. The length of the CDR3 is 14 residues. CDR1 and CDR2 (germline): MGHDK, SYGVNS. The CDR3 bases are TGTGCCAGCAGCCTCGGGACACAGAACTATGGCTACACCTTC. Its translation is CASSLGTQNYGYTF.

This chain joins TRBV2 and TRBJ2-1, with 11 bases that match TRBD2. The CDR3 is made up of 15 amino acids. After removal of 6 bases from V and 8 bases from J, the junction contained 9 bases not matched to a gene. The germline gives CDR1 SNHLY, CDR2 FYNNEI. The CDR3 protein is CASRKLAGGGDEQFF. DNA of the CDR3: TGTGCCAGCAGGAAGCTAGCGGGAGGAGGGGATGAGCAGTTCTTC.

The chain couples TRBV28 to TRBJ1-5; D may be TRBD1 (6 bases). The length of the CDR3 is 14 residues. Germline loops: CDR1 MDHEN, CDR2 SYDVKM. With 4 bases removed from V and 4 bases from J, the gap between germline ends came to 11 bases. This CDR3 reads CASSWGHRNQPQHF. CDR3 sequence (DNA): TGTGCCAGCAGTTGGGGACACAGGAATCAGCCCCAGCATTTT.

The chain is built from TRBV28 and TRBJ2-1; TRBD2 agrees at 11 bases. The CDR3 sequence is 15 residues long. Germline CDR1 MDHEN, CDR2 SYDVKM. Germline trimming cut 5 bases from V and 4 bases from J; bases unmatched to any gene: 4. The DNA for the CDR3 is TGTGCCAGCAGTCAGACTAGCGGGGCTTACAATGAGCAGTTCTTC. Amino acids: CASSQTSGAYNEQFF. Drawing the rest from reference TRBV28 and TRBJ2-1, the complete variable domain is DVKVTQSSRYLVKRTGEKVFLECVQDMDHENMFWYRQDPGLGLRLIYFSYDVKMKEKGDIPEGYSVSREKKERFSLILESASTNQTSMYLCASSQTSGAYNEQFFGPGTRLTVL.